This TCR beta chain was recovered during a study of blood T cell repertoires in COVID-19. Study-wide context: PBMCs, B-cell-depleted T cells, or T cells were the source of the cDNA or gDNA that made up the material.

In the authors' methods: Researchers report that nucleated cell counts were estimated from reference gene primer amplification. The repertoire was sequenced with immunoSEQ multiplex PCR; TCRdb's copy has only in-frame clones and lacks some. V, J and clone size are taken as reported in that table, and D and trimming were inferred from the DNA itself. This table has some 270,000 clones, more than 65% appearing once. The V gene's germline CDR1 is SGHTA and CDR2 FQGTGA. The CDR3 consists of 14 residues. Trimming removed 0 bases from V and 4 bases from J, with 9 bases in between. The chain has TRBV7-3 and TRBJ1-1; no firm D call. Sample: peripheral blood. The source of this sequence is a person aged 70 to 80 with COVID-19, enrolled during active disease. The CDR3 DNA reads TGTGCCAGCAGCTTAACAGGGAGGGCCACTGAAGCTTTCTTT. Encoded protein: CASSLTGRATEAFF.